This T cell receptor beta chain was identified during a study of Graves' ophthalmopathy and Graves' hyperthyroidism. TCR beta CDR3 amplification used RNA transcripts. Investigators did first-round RT-PCR with HTBI primers, then second-round multiplex PCR. From the multiplex PCR reads, TCRdb called clonotypes with MiXCR, one entry per CDR3 protein. The table includes approximately 640,000 distinct CDR3 sequences, roughly 39% detected once. The CDR3 has 9 amino acids. V lost 10 bases, J lost 8 bases, and 5 bases lay in between. CDR1 and CDR2 (germline): ENHRY, SYGVKD. The V call is TRBV10-3, the J call TRBJ1-4; D uncertain. The TCR was taken from an adult man with Graves' ophthalmopathy. Material for sequencing was peripheral blood. CDR3 protein: CATREKLFF. CDR3 DNA sequence: TGTGCCACCAGGGAAAAACTGTTTTTT.